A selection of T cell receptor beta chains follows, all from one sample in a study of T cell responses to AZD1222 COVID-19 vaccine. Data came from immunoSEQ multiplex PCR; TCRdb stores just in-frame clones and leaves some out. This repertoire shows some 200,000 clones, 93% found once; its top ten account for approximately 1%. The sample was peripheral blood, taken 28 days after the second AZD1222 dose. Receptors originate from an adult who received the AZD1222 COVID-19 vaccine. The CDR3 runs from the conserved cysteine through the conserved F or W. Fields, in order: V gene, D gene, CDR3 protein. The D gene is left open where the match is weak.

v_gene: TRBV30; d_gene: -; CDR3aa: CAWSWIGTEAFF
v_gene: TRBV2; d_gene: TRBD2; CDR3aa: CASSAGLAGTTDTQYF
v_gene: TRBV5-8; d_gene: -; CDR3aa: CASHLYSNQPQHF
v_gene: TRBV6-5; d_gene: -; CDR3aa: CASRSTDSYGYTF
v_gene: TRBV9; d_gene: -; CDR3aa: CASSVGVGRGTEAFF
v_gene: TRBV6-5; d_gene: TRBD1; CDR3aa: CASLGGRTGELFF
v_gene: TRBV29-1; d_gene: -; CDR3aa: CSVDEGGTNYGYTF
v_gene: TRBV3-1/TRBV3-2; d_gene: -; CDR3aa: CASSQAQTTNEKLFF
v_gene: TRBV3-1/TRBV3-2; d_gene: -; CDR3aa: CASSPSPRDNYGYTF
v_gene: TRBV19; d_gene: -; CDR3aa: CASSTLTGASQPQHF
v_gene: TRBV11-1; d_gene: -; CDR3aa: CASSLDPGLDYGYTF
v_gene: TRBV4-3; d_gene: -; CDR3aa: CASSQGPGETQYF
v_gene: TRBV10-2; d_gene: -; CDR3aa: CASSEGADYSNQPQHF
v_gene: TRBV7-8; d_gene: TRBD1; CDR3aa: CASSADRGTRSTEAFF
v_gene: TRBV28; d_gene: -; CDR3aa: CASSSAQGLGYGYTF
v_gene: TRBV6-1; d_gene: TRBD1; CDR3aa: CASSEGGTGGFGYTF
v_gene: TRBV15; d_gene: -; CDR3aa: CATSRDRTAGYTF
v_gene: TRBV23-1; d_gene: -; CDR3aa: CGPDTQYF
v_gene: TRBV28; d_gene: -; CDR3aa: CASSLGRGWMVKNIQYF
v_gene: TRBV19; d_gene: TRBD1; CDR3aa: CASSWDRGRDGYTF
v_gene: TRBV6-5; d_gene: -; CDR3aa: CASFVQNEQFF
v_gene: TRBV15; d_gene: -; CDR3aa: CATSRSVGVVNYGYTF
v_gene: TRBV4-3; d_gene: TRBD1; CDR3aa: CASSLDRVSYNEQFF
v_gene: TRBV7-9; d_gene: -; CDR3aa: CASSFAGNMNTEAFF
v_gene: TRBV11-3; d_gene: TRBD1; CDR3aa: CASSGDSQETQYF
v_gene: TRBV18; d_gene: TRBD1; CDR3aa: CASTDRASSYEQYF
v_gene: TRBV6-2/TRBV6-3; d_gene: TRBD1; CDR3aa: CASSHRPGTGRNIQYF
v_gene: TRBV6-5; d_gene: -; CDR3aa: CASREVDTQYF
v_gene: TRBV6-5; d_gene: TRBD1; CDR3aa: CASRTGGNWDEQYF
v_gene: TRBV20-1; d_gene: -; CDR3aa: CSAFMNTEAFF
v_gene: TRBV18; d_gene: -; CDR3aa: CASSPGGVGYTF
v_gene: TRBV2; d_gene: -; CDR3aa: CASSSTEAFF
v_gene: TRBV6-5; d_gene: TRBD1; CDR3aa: CATKSGQHYGYTF
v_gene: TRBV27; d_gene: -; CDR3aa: CASSLTGLNQPQHF
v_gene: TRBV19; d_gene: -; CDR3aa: CASSVDRDTEAFF
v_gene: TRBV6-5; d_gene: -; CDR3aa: CASSYAGTEAFF
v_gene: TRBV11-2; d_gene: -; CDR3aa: CASSVPKGRMNTEAFF
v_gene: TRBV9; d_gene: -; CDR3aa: CASSVELGGTDTQYF
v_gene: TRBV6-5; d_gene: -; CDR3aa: CASSFTGASSYEQYF
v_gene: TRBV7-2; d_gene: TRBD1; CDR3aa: CASSSPQGGNYGYTF
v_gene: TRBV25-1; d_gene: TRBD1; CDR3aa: CASSEHGQGKPQHF
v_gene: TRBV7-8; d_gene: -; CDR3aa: CASSLGPTSNQPQHF
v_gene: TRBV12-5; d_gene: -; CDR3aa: CASGLALGGQFF
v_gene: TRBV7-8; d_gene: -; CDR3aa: CASRPDPPGELFF
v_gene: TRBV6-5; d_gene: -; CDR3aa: CASRDGYGYTF
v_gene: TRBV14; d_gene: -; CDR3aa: CASSLQMGTYGYTF
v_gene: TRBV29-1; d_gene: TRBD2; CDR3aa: CSVLGTSGNTGELFF
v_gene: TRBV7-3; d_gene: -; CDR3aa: CASSKEGGRNEQFF
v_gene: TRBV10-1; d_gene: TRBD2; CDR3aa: CASSGWSGGARFF
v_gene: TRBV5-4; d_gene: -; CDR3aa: CASSLQGSATDTQYF
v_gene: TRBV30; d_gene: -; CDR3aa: CAWSVSQGYQPQHF
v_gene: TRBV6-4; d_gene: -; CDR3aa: CASGDPGELFF
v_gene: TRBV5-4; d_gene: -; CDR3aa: CASQPGLGTNTEAFF
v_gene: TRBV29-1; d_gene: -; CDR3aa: CSVEKMGHTGELFF
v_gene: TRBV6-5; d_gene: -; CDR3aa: CASSRGGYSPLHF
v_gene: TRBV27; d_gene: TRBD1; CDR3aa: CASSLTGGKEKLFF
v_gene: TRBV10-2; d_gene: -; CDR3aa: CATTGGGGTEAFF